These 19 T cell receptor beta chains were sequenced from one sample in a study of breast tumors, draining lymph nodes, adjacent tissues. TCRdb recomputed calls from the multiplex PCR reads with MiXCR, one row per CDR3 protein. Among 75,000 to 100,000 distinct CDR3 sequences listed, about 20% were seen once. The lymph nodes were axillary draining lymph nodes from breast cancer patients. Input material: axillary lymph node tissue. Receptors originate from a female donor with breast cancer. Some clones in this sample may be carry-over from other donors' samples.

This clonotype was seen repeatedly, ten times or more. The chain links TRBV11-2 to TRBJ2-7; tentatively, D is TRBD2 (6 bases). Deletions cut 1 base from V and 2 bases from J, with 9 bases between. There are 14 residues in the CDR3. CDR1 and CDR2 from the germline V gene are SGHAT and FQNNGV. As DNA, the CDR3 is TGTGCCAGCAGCTTAGGAGGCGGGACCTACGAGCAGTACTTC. This translates into CASSLGGGTYEQYF.

This clonotype showed up many times. J is TRBJ2-1 and V is TRBV6-2 or TRBV6-3; TRBD2 matches 11 bases. From germline, CDR1 is MNHEY and CDR2 SVGEGT. The CDR3 runs 15 residues. Losses at the gene ends were 6 bases for V and 6 bases for J; bases not matched to a gene: 7. CDR3: CASRLTSGSPNEQFF. In DNA form, the CDR3 reads TGTGCCAGCAGACTTACTAGCGGGAGTCCCAATGAGCAGTTCTTC.

Ten or more counts support this clonotype. This chain joins TRBV20-1 and TRBJ2-1; D is perhaps TRBD2 (6 bases). The CDR3 contains 15 residues. Germline loops: CDR1 DFQATT, CDR2 SNEGSKA (reference sequence). Trimming took 5 bases from V and 0 from J, leaving 14 bases between them. The CDR3 DNA sequence: TGCAGTGCTGGGGTAGGGCGGGGCTCCTACAATGAGCAGTTCTTC. Residues: CSAGVGRGSYNEQFF.

This clonotype was counted at least ten times. This sequence joins TRBV7-9 and TRBJ2-5; 9 positions match TRBD2. Germline V CDR1 and CDR2: SEHNR, FQNEAQ (reference sequence). The CDR3 is 14 amino acids. V was pared by 2 bases and J by 3 bases, with 1 base of the junction left unmatched. CDR3 residues: CASSLRLAEETQYF. CDR3 nucleotide sequence: TGTGCCAGCAGCTTACGACTAGCGGAAGAGACCCAGTACTTC.

Ten or more counts support this clonotype. The rearrangement joins TRBV7-9 to TRBJ2-3, with 7 bases matching TRBD2. J lost 0 bases, V lost 5 bases, and 8 bases had no gene match. Per the germline V gene, CDR1 is SEHNR and CDR2 is FQNEAQ (reference sequence). CDR3 length equals 16 residues. The chain's CDR3 is CASSPMTSSSTDTQYF. CDR3 DNA: TGTGCCAGCAGCCCCATGACTAGCTCTAGCACAGATACGCAGTATTTT.

This chain connects TRBV27 to TRBJ2-2; D gene unclear. CDR1 and CDR2 from the germline V gene are MNHEY and SMNVEV (reference sequence). CDR3 length equals 12 residues. V lost 6 bases and J lost 2, with 4 bases in between. The CDR3 here is CASSHNTGELFF. CDR3 in DNA: TGTGCCAGCAGCCACAACACCGGGGAGCTGTTTTTT.

The chain joins TRBV3-1 to TRBJ2-3; TRBD2 matches 7 bases. The CDR3 runs to 16 residues. J gave up 1 base and V 3 bases, and 7 bases lay outside the gene matches. In germline, CDR1 is LGHDT, CDR2 YNNKEL (reference sequence). The CDR3 protein is CASSHAALAGTDTQYF. The CDR3 region has the DNA TGTGCCAGCAGCCACGCCGCTCTAGCGGGCACAGATACGCAGTATTTT.

This clonotype was seen repeatedly, ten times or more. The chain carries TRBV4-2 and TRBJ1-2, with 7 bases aligning to TRBD1. This CDR3 is 15 amino acids long. CDR1 is LGHNA and CDR2 is YNFKEQ in the germline V gene. J lost 3 bases, V lost 4 bases, and 8 bases had no gene match. In nucleotides, the CDR3 is TGTGCCAGCAGCCCCCGGGGTGACAGGGACTATGGCTACACCTTC. Translated: CASSPRGDRDYGYTF.

This clonotype was seen at least ten times. The V and J genes are TRBV19 and TRBJ1-3; the D gene is possibly TRBD1 (6 bases). Trimming left V 4 bases short and J 10 bases short, with 11 bases between. CDR1 is LNHDA and CDR2 is SQIVND in the germline V gene (reference sequence). This CDR3 is built from 12 residues. CDR3 sequence: CASSNVGATIYF. CDR3 DNA sequence: TGTGCCAGTAGTAATGTGGGGGCGACCATATATTTT.

The J gene is TRBJ2-1, the V gene TRBV7-9; 8 positions match TRBD2. Germline values: CDR1 SEHNR, CDR2 FQNEAQ (reference sequence). Trimming at V came to 7 bases and at J to 8 bases, leaving 4 bases not matched to a gene. There are 12 residues in the CDR3. This CDR3 is CASTGLADEQFF. The CDR3 nucleotides read TGTGCCAGCACTGGACTAGCCGATGAGCAGTTCTTC. Using reference TRBV7-9 and TRBJ2-1 for the parts outside the CDR3, the full variable domain is DTGVSQNPRHKITKRGQNVTFRCDPISEHNRLYWYRQTLGQGPEFLTYFQNEAQLEKSRLLSDRFSAERPKGSFSTLEIQRTEQGDSAMYLCASTGLADEQFFGPGTRLTVL.

This clonotype has ten or more counts. V gene TRBV20-1 combines with J gene TRBJ2-1; 10 bases agree with TRBD2. The CDR3 is 17 amino acids. Losses at the gene ends were 0 bases for V and 3 bases for J; bases not matched to a gene: 8. The germline gives CDR1 DFQATT, CDR2 SNEGSKA (reference sequence). In DNA form, the CDR3 reads TGCAGTGCTAGAGATGGGGAGCGGGAGGGCCTCTACAATGAGCAGTTCTTC. Its protein is CSARDGEREGLYNEQFF.

Regarding this clonotype: Because it lacks the conserved phenylalanine or tryptophan at the end, this CDR3 is likely a read error. The CDR3 DNA follows: TGTGCCAGCAGCCAAGAGAAACCCGGGGCTATGTATGAGCAGTACTCC. Translated, it gives CASSQEKPGAMYEQYS. This chain connects TRBV4-2 to TRBJ2-7; TRBD1 or TRBD2 may be the D gene (5 bases each). CDR3 length: 16 amino acids. Trimming shortened V by 0 bases and J by 7 bases, and 19 bases separated the two germline ends. The germline CDR1 and CDR2 sequences are LGHNA and YNFKEQ.

The table lists this clonotype with many counts. This rearrangement joins TRBV7-3 to TRBJ2-7; 7 bases match TRBD2. The CDR3 consists of 15 residues. The germline CDR1 and CDR2 sequences are SGHTA and FQGTGA. V lost 2 bases to trimming and J lost 4 bases; unmatched junction nucleotides: 8. The CDR3 coding sequence is TGTGCCAGCAGCTTAGAGGCGGGAGCTAGTTACGAGCAGTACTTC. Translation: CASSLEAGASYEQYF.

Many counts were recorded for this clonotype. The gene calls are TRBV4-2 and TRBJ1-3; D gene unclear. V lost 1 base and J lost 1, with 8 bases in between. The CDR3 totals 15 residues. Germline V gene sequence: CDR1 LGHNA, CDR2 YNFKEQ. CDR3 amino acids: CASSQGVVSGNTIYF. For the CDR3, the DNA is TGTGCCAGCAGCCAAGGGGTGGTATCTGGAAACACCATATATTTT.

Comments on this clonotype: This may be a read error, as it is one base from a much larger clone. The CDR3 loop is CASRPPARNTIYF. The CDR3 DNA reads TGTGCCAGTAGACCCCCGGCTCGAAACACCATATATTTT. J is TRBJ1-3 and V is TRBV19, with unresolved D. The germline V and J ends were trimmed by 6 bases and 5 bases, with 11 bases remaining between them. Per germline, CDR1 LNHDA and CDR2 SQIVND (reference sequence). This CDR3 has 13 amino acids.

This clonotype occurred many times. The rearrangement uses TRBV12-3 or TRBV12-4 and TRBJ2-3; 8 bases are a match to TRBD2. V was clipped by 3 bases and J by 6 bases; unmatched bases: 8. The CDR3 spans 15 residues. CDR3 sequence (DNA): TGTGCCAGCAGTTTGCCCGGACTAGCTCGGGATACGCAGTATTTT. Amino acids: CASSLPGLARDTQYF.

This clonotype was observed a handful of times. The V gene is TRBV5-1, the J gene TRBJ2-2, with D perhaps TRBD2 (7 bases). The V end lost 4 bases, the J end lost 7 bases, and 26 bases lay between the germline ends. This CDR3 region has 18 residues. Germline V gene lookup returns CDR1 SGHRS and CDR2 YFSETQ. The CDR3 protein is CASSPDQGGGPGFGELFF. The CDR3 region has the DNA TGCGCCAGCAGCCCGGATCAAGGGGGAGGGCCCGGTTTCGGGGAGCTGTTTTTT. Full variable domain (missing parts from reference TRBV5-1 and TRBJ2-2): KAGVTQTPRYLIKTRGQQVTLSCSPISGHRSVSWYQQTPGQGLQFLFEYFSETQRNKGNFPGRFSGRQFSNSRSEMNVSTLELGDSALYLCASSPDQGGGPGFGELFFGEGSRLTVL.

Concerning this clonotype itself: Just one base apart from a much larger clone, this may be a read error. J is TRBJ2-3 and V is TRBV7-2; unclear D gene. Looked up from germline, CDR1 is SGHTA and CDR2 is FQGNSA. The CDR3 spans 15 residues. The CDR3 protein is CASSLQLRRTDAQYF. The CDR3 nucleotides are TGTGCCAGCAGCTTACAACTTAGGCGCACAGATGCGCAGTATTTT.

In its sample, this clonotype was seen once. The junction does not match germline at one end; this may be a read error. The chain has TRBV20-1 and TRBJ1-2; 7 nucleotides match TRBD1. Germline V CDR1 and CDR2: DFQATT, SNEGSKA (reference sequence). This CDR3 has 15 residues. CDR3 loop: CSARDRGTEIYGYPF. DNA for the CDR3: TGCAGTGCTAGAGATCGTGGGACAGAAATATATGGCTACCCCTTC.